The 8 T cell receptor beta chains below all came from one sample that was sequenced in a study of neoadjuvant anti-PD-1 for oral cavity cancer. The repertoire was sequenced with immunoSEQ multiplex PCR; TCRdb's copy has only in-frame clones and lacks some. The sample consists of more than 30,000 clones, more than 35% of them appearing once. Time point here: after neoadjuvant nivolumab, at surgical resection. This specimen consisted of tumor tissue, obtained after nivolumab (anti-PD-1) treatment. These receptors were obtained from a person between 40 and 80 years old with oral cavity squamous cell carcinoma.

This clone was observed at least ten times. The chain carries TRBV15 and TRBJ2-3, with TRBD2 as a possible D gene (7 bases). The CDR3 runs 17 residues. With 1 base removed from V and 0 bases from J, the gap between germline ends came to 14 bases. The V gene's germline CDR1 is LNHNV and CDR2 YYDKDF (reference sequence). CDR3 protein: CATSRGRGTPSTDTQYF. CDR3 coding DNA: TGTGCCACCAGCAGAGGGCGGGGGACACCTAGCACAGATACGCAGTATTTT.

The chain employs TRBV7-6 and TRBJ2-7; no clear D. CDR1 is SGHVS and CDR2 is FNYEAQ in the germline V gene. CDR3 length equals 13 residues. V was clipped by 1 base and J by 2 bases, with 6 bases between them. CDR3 DNA sequence: TGTGCCAGCAGCTTAGGCAAAGCCTACGAGCAGTACTTC. Translating gives CASSLGKAYEQYF.

The chain uses TRBV6-6 and TRBJ2-7; D possibly uses TRBD1 or TRBD2 (5 bases each). The germline gives CDR1 MNHNY, CDR2 SVGAGI (reference sequence). The CDR3 contains 15 residues. V was cut by 1 base and J by 5 bases, with 15 bases left in between. The CDR3 nucleotides are TGTGCCAGCAGTTACTGGGACGGAAAAGAAAACGAGCAGTACTTC. Translating gives CASSYWDGKENEQYF.

The V and J genes are TRBV29-1 and TRBJ2-1, with 12 positions matching TRBD1. The CDR3 is 13 amino acids. V was pared by 6 bases and J by 9 bases, with 6 bases of the junction left unmatched. From germline, CDR1 is SQVTM and CDR2 ANQGSEA. The CDR3 loop is CSVGTGGPSEQFF. For the CDR3, the DNA is TGCAGCGTCGGGACAGGGGGCCCTTCTGAGCAGTTCTTC.

The rearrangement joins TRBV11-1 to TRBJ2-3; TRBD1 matches 9 bases. The ends lost 5 bases at V and 2 bases at J; junction bases unmatched: 8. The CDR3 is 16 residues long. Germline V lookup: CDR1 SGHAT, CDR2 FQDESV (reference sequence). CDR3 DNA sequence: TGTGCCAGCAGCAAACGACAGGGGGGTCTCACAGATACGCAGTATTTT. Its protein is CASSKRQGGLTDTQYF. Filled out from reference TRBV11-1 and TRBJ2-3, the complete variable domain reads EAEVAQSPRYKITEKSQAVAFWCDPISGHATLYWYRQILGQGPELLVQFQDESVVDDSQLPKDRFSAERLKGVDSTLKIQPAELGDSAMYLCASSKRQGGLTDTQYFGPGTRLTVL.

This clone was seen repeatedly, ten times or more. The CDR3 spells CASSMTVQNSPLHF. CDR3 DNA: TGTGCCAGCAGCATGACAGTCCAGAATTCACCCCTCCACTTT. The rearrangement uses TRBV7-3 and TRBJ1-6, with a possible D match to TRBD1 (5 bases). The CDR3 runs to 14 residues. Trimming stripped 5 bases from V and 7 bases from J, with 12 bases between. The V gene's germline CDR1 is SGHTA and CDR2 FQGTGA.

In this sample, this clone turned up a few times. This chain connects TRBV28 to TRBJ1-1; D is ambiguous. With 3 bases removed from V and 1 base from J, the gap between germline ends came to 9 bases. Germline V gene lookup returns CDR1 MDHEN and CDR2 SYDVKM. The CDR3 extends over 14 amino acids. CDR3 bases: TGTGCCAGCAGTTTGGCACCCCGGAACACTGAAGCTTTCTTT. This encodes CASSLAPRNTEAFF.

The chain uses TRBV27 and TRBJ2-7; 8 bases line up with TRBD2. This CDR3 is built from 15 residues. V shed 2 bases, J shed 5 bases, and the junction held 8 bases outside the gene matches. Looked up from germline, CDR1 is MNHEY and CDR2 is SMNVEV (reference sequence). The DNA for the CDR3 is TGTGCCAGCAGTTTAGCAGCAGCGGGGGCGGACGAGCAGTACTTC. Amino acids: CASSLAAAGADEQYF.